This entry lists 18 T cell receptor beta chains sequenced from one sample in a study of prognosis after radiotherapy for stage I lung cancer. With two-round multiplex PCR, TCR beta CDR3 sequences were amplified from genomic DNA. With primers specific to each TRBV and TRBJ gene, the first-round PCR was performed. TCRdb re-derived calls from the multiplex PCR reads in MiXCR, one entry per CDR3 protein. The sample shows tens of thousands of distinct CDR3 sequences, about 41% of them seen only once. Specimen: PBMCs, collected before or after stereotactic body radiation therapy (not recorded which). Receptors originate from a donor older than 45 with non-small cell lung cancer.

Concerning this clonotype: A junction end diverges from the germline sequence, so it may reflect a read error. The rearrangement uses TRBV7-2 and TRBJ1-2, with a possible D match to TRBD1 (5 bases). The CDR3 sequence is 17 residues long. The V gene's germline CDR1 is SGHTA and CDR2 FQGNSA. CDR3 loop: CASSPFISGCSIYCYTF. The CDR3 DNA reads as TGTGCCAGCAGCCCATTCATCTCAGGGTGTTCCATCTATTGCTACACCTTC.

This clonotype is labeled medium-sized. The chain links TRBV6-1 to TRBJ1-1; D gene uncertain. The CDR3 is made up of 10 amino acids. Between the trimmed V and J ends, which lost 4 bases and 7 bases, there was a span of 4 bases. CDR1 is MNHNS, CDR2 SASEGT, per germline. The CDR3: CASSGIEAFF. CDR3 nucleotide sequence: TGTGCCAGCAGTGGGATTGAAGCTTTCTTT.

This clonotype was observed many times. V and J are TRBV7-6 and TRBJ1-1; 10 nucleotides match TRBD1. CDR1 is SGHVS, CDR2 FNYEAQ, per germline. The V and J ends lost 5 bases and 7 bases, in that order; junction bases with no gene match: 4. The CDR3 is 13 amino acids. The CDR3 coding sequence is TGTGCCAGCAGCCTATGGGACAGGGGTGAAGCTTTCTTT. The encoded protein is CASSLWDRGEAFF. The complete variable domain, with remaining parts taken from reference TRBV7-6 and TRBJ1-1, reads GAGVSQSPRYKVTKRGQDVALRCDPISGHVSLYWYRQALGQGPEFLTYFNYEAQQDKSGLPNDRFSAERPEGSISTLTIQRTEQRDSAMYRCASSLWDRGEAFFGQGTRLTVV.

This clonotype was counted many times. The gene calls are TRBV7-3 and TRBJ2-1; no definite D call. Trimming stripped 1 base from V and 7 bases from J, with 14 bases between. Germline CDR1 reads SGHTA; CDR2 reads FQGTGA. The CDR3 runs 15 residues. The CDR3 DNA is TGTGCCAGCAGCTTAAGTGCCAGCGACGGAAATGAGCAGTTCTTC. This encodes CASSLSASDGNEQFF.

The chain has TRBV5-4 and TRBJ1-1; D not certain. The CDR3 loop spans 14 amino acids. V was pared by 3 bases and J by 1 base, with 10 bases between. Germline loops: CDR1 SGHNT, CDR2 YYREEE (reference sequence). The CDR3 protein is CASSYQTPNTEAFF. DNA for the CDR3: TGTGCCAGCAGCTACCAAACCCCGAACACTGAAGCTTTCTTT.

This clonotype was found many times. The chain uses TRBV13 and TRBJ2-1; 7 positions agree with TRBD2. The length of the CDR3 is 14 residues. The V segment lost 5 bases and the J segment 9 bases; nucleotides outside the gene matches: 10. Per the germline V gene, CDR1 is PRHDT and CDR2 is FYEKMQ (reference sequence). CDR3 loop: CASSGTGGGREQFF. CDR3 bases: TGTGCCAGCAGCGGGACCGGGGGAGGGCGTGAGCAGTTCTTC.

Details on this clonotype: A read error may be the cause here, since a much bigger clone is one base away. This sequence joins TRBV28 and TRBJ2-7, with D tentatively TRBD2 (5 bases). V was cut by 7 bases and J by 4 bases, with 14 bases left in between. Germline CDR1 reads MDHEN; CDR2 reads SYDVKM. The CDR3 consists of 13 residues. Written as DNA, the CDR3 is TGTGCCAGCATGGTCGGGATTGCGTACGAGCAGTACTTC. It translates to CASMVGIAYEQYF.

This chain links TRBV6-1 with TRBJ1-2; a possible D gene is TRBD1 (6 bases). The CDR3 has 15 amino acids. Germline V gene lookup returns CDR1 MNHNS and CDR2 SASEGT. Between the trimmed V and J ends, which lost 2 bases and 0 bases, there was a span of 10 bases. CDR3 nucleotides: TGTGCCAGCAGTGAACGGGGGGCGGCTAACTATGGCTACACCTTC. Its protein is CASSERGAANYGYTF.

This clonotype was counted ten times or more. This chain joins TRBV7-9 and TRBJ2-7; no reliable D call. CDR1 is SEHNR and CDR2 is FQNEAQ in the germline V gene (reference sequence). With 1 base removed from V and 6 bases from J, the gap between germline ends came to 7 bases. The CDR3 is 12 amino acids. The DNA of the CDR3 is TGTGCCAGCAGCTTAGTAGCTACCGAGCAGTACTTC. It is translated as CASSLVATEQYF.

This clonotype was seen repeatedly, ten times or more. This chain connects TRBV7-9 to TRBJ1-6; TRBD1 aligns across 7 bases. The J segment lost 9 bases and the V segment lost 5 bases, leaving 7 bases of the junction unmatched. The CDR3 totals 14 residues. CDR1 and CDR2 (germline): SEHNR, FQNEAQ (reference sequence). CDR3 sequence reads: CASSHRDRSSPLHF. The CDR3, as DNA: TGTGCCAGCAGCCATCGGGACAGAAGTTCACCCCTCCACTTT.

The CDR3 protein is CASSVGTDEDEQYF. The CDR3 DNA follows: TGTGCCAGCAGTGTCGGGACGGATGAGGACGAGCAGTACTTC. The rearrangement joins TRBV27 to TRBJ2-7; possibly TRBD1 or TRBD2 for D (5 bases each). CDR1 is MNHEY and CDR2 is SMNVEV in the germline V gene (reference sequence). The CDR3 has 14 amino acids. V gave up 5 bases and J gave up 5 bases, with 16 bases separating them.

This clonotype was found many times. V usage is TRBV20-1 and J usage is TRBJ1-6; D is unclear. This CDR3 region has 15 residues. CDR1 and CDR2 from the germline V gene are DFQATT and SNEGSKA (reference sequence). The V end lost 1 base, the J end lost 7 bases, and 14 bases lay between the germline ends. The CDR3 region is CSARVSGSSNSPLHF. The CDR3 DNA reads TGCAGTGCTAGAGTGTCCGGGAGCTCCAATTCACCCCTCCACTTT.

This clonotype was seen ten or more times. The V call is TRBV6-1, the J call TRBJ1-5; 7 positions agree with TRBD1. The germline V gene has CDR1 MNHNS and CDR2 SASEGT. The CDR3 spans 12 residues. The ends lost 8 bases at V and 4 bases at J; junction bases unmatched: 2. This chain's CDR3 is CASLTGNQPQHF. The CDR3 coding sequence is TGTGCCAGCTTGACAGGGAATCAGCCCCAGCATTTT.

Many counts were recorded for this clonotype. DNA for the CDR3: TGTGCCAGCAGTTTTTCGCAGGGGGAGAACAATGAGCAGTTCTTC. Its translation: CASSFSQGENNEQFF. The rearrangement links TRBV12-3 or TRBV12-4 to TRBJ2-1; 7 bases agree with TRBD1. The CDR3 sequence is 15 residues long. V dropped 3 bases and J dropped 5; count of bases not matched to a gene: 7.

This clonotype was seen a handful of times. The J gene is TRBJ2-3, the V gene TRBV20-1; 12 nucleotides agree with TRBD2. With 5 bases clipped from V and 3 bases from J, the junction kept 6 bases outside the gene matches. Germline values: CDR1 DFQATT, CDR2 SNEGSKA (reference sequence). The CDR3 has 15 residues. The CDR3, as DNA: TGCAGTGCTCGACTAGCGGGAGATCTGACAGATACGCAGTATTTT. Protein sequence: CSARLAGDLTDTQYF.

Relative to its sample, this clonotype is medium-sized. The V and J genes are TRBV6-1 and TRBJ2-2, with D maybe TRBD1 (6 bases). CDR1 MNHNS and CDR2 SASEGT come from the germline V gene. Deletions cut 4 bases from V and 1 base from J, with 7 bases between. The length of the CDR3 is 14 residues. Here the CDR3 DNA reads TGTGCCAGCAGTGCCAGGGGGAACACCGGGGAGCTGTTTTTT. Amino acids: CASSARGNTGELFF.

The rearrangement joins TRBV2 to TRBJ1-1; the D is unclear. CDR1 is SNHLY, CDR2 FYNNEI, per germline. The CDR3 length is 14 residues. The V gene lost 8 bases and the J gene lost 0 bases, with 13 bases spanning the gap. CDR3 region: CASFTDFLNTEAFF. In DNA form, the CDR3 reads TGTGCCAGCTTTACAGATTTCCTGAACACTGAAGCTTTCTTT. The full variable domain, rest sourced from reference TRBV2 and TRBJ1-1, is EPEVTQTPSHQVTQMGQEVILRCVPISNHLYFYWYRQILGQKVEFLVSFYNNEISEKSEIFDDQFSVERPDGSNFTLKIRSTKLEDSAMYFCASFTDFLNTEAFFGQGTRLTVV.

This clonotype has a single count. The chain couples TRBV12-3 or TRBV12-4 to TRBJ1-2; TRBD1 agrees at 9 bases. Germline trimming cut 7 bases from V and 6 bases from J; bases unmatched to any gene: 9. The CDR3 spans 14 residues. The CDR3 protein is CASTYRGRTHGYTF. The DNA for the CDR3 is TGTGCCAGCACCTACAGGGGGCGAACGCATGGCTACACCTTC.